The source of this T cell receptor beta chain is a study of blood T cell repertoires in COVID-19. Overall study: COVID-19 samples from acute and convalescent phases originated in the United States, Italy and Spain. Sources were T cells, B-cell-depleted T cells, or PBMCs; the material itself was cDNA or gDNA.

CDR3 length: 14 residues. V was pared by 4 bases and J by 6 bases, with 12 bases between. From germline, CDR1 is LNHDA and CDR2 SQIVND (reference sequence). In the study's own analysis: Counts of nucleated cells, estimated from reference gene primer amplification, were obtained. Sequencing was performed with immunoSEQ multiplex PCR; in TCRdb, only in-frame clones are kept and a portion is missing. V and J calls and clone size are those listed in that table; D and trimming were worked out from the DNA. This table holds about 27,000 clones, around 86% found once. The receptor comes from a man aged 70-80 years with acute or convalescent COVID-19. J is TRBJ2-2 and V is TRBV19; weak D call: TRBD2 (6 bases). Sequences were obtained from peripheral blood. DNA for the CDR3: TGTGCCAGTAGTAGGGCGGGGTCCGCCGGGGAGCTGTTTTTT. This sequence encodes CASSRAGSAGELFF.